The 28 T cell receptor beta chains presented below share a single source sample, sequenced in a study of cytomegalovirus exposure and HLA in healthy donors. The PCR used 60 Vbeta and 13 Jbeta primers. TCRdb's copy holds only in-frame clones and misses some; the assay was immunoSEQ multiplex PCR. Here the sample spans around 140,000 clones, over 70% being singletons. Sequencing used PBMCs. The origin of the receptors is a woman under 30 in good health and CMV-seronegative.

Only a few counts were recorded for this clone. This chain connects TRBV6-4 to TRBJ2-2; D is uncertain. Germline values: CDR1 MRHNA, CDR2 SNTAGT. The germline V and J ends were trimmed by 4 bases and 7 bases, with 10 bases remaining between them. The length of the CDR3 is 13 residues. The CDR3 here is CASSARESGELFF. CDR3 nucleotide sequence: TGTGCCAGCAGTGCTAGAGAGAGCGGGGAGCTGTTTTTT.

The CDR3 nucleotides are TGTGCCAGCAGCCCTACTACCGGAGCCTCCTACGAGCAGTACTTC. Encoded protein: CASSPTTGASYEQYF. V gene TRBV6-5 combines with J gene TRBJ2-7; D gene uncertain. The CDR3 extends over 15 amino acids. With 6 bases removed from V and 0 bases from J, the gap between germline ends came to 15 bases. Germline CDR1 is MNHEY and CDR2 is SVGAGI.

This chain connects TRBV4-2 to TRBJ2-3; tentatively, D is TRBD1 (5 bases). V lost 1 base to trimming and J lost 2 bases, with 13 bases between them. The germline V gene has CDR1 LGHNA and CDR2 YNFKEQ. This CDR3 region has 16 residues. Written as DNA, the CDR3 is TGTGCCAGCAGCCAAGGAAATGCAGGGAACACAGATACGCAGTATTTT. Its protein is CASSQGNAGNTDTQYF.

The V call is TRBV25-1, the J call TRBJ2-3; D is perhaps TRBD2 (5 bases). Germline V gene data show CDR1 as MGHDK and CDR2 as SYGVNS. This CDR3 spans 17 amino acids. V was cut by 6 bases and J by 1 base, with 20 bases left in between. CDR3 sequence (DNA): TGTGCCAGCAGCCCCCTGGCGGGTGAAGCGGGCACAGATACGCAGTATTTT. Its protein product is CASSPLAGEAGTDTQYF. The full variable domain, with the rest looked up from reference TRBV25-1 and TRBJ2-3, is EADIYQTPRYLVIGTGKKITLECSQTMGHDKMYWYQQDPGMELHLIHYSYGVNSTEKGDLSSESTVSRIRTEHFPLTLESARPSHTSQYLCASSPLAGEAGTDTQYFGPGTRLTVL.

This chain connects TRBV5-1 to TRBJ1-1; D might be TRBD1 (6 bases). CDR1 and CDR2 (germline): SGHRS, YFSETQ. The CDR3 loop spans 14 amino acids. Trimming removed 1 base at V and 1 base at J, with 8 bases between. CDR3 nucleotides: TGCGCCAGCAGCTTGCGGACAGCGAACACTGAAGCTTTCTTT. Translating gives CASSLRTANTEAFF.

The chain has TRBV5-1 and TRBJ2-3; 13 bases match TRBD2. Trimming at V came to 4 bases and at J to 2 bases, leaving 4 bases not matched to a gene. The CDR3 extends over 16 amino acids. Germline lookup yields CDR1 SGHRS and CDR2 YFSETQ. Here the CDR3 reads CASSRGTSGTTDTQYF. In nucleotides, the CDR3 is TGCGCCAGCAGCCGCGGGACTAGCGGGACCACAGATACGCAGTATTTT.

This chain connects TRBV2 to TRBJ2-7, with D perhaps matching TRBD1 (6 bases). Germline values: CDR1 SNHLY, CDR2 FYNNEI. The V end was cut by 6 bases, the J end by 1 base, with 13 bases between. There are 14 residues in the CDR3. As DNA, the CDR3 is TGTGCCAGCAGCTCCCGGGGACATTCCTACGAGCAGTACTTC. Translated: CASSSRGHSYEQYF.

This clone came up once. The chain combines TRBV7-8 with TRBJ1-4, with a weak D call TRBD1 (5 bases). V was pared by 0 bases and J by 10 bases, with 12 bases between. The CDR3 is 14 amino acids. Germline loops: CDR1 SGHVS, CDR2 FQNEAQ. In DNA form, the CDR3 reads TGTGCCAGCAGCTTAGCTCAGGGCAGTACAAAACTGTTTTTT. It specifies CASSLAQGSTKLFF.

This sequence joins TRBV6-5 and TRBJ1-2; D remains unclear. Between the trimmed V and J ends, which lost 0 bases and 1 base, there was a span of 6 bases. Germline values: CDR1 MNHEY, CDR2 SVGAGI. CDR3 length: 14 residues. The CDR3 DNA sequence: TGTGCCAGCAGTTACTCGCAGGTTAACTATGGCTACACCTTC. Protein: CASSYSQVNYGYTF.

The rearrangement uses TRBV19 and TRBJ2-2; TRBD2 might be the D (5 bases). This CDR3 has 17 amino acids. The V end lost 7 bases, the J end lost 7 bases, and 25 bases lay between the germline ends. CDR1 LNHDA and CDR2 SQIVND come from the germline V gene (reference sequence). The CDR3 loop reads CASNIGLARSLSGELFF. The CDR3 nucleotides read TGTGCCAGTAATATCGGTCTAGCTCGGAGTCTCAGCGGGGAGCTGTTTTTT.

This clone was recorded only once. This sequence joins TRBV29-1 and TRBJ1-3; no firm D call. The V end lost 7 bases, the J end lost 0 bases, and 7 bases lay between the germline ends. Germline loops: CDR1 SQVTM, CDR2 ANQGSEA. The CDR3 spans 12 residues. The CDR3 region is CSAHSSGNTIYF. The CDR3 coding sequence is TGCAGCGCTCACAGCTCTGGAAACACCATATATTTT.

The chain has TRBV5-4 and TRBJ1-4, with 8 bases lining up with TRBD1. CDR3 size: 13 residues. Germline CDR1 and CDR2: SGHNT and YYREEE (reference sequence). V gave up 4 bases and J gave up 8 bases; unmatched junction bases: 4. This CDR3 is CASSGQGNEKLFF. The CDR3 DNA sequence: TGTGCCAGCAGCGGACAGGGTAACGAAAAACTGTTTTTT.

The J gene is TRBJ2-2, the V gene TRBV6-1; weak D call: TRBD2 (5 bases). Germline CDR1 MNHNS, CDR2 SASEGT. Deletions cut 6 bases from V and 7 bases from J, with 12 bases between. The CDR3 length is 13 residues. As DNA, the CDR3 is TGTGCCAGCAGAGCGACTGGACTCGGGGAGCTGTTTTTT. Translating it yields CASRATGLGELFF.

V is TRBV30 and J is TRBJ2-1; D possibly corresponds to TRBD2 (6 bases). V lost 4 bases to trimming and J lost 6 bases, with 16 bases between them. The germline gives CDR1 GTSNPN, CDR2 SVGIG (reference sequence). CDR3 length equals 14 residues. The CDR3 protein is CAWMTGTSGNEQFF. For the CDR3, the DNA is TGTGCCTGGATGACCGGGACTTCGGGCAATGAGCAGTTCTTC.

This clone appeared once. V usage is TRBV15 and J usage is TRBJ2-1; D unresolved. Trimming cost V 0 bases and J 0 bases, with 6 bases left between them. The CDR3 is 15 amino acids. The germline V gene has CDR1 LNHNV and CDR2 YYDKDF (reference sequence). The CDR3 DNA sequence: TGTGCCACCAGCAGAGAGACACCCTCCTACAATGAGCAGTTCTTC. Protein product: CATSRETPSYNEQFF.

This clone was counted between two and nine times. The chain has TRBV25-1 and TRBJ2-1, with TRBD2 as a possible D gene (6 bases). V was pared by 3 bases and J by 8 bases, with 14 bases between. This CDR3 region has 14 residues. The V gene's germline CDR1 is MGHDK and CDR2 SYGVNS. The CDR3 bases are TGTGCCAGCAGTGACGTGGGAGGAAGGGATGAGCAGTTCTTC. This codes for CASSDVGGRDEQFF. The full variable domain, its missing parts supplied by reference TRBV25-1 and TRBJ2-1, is EADIYQTPRYLVIGTGKKITLECSQTMGHDKMYWYQQDPGMELHLIHYSYGVNSTEKGDLSSESTVSRIRTEHFPLTLESARPSHTSQYLCASSDVGGRDEQFFGPGTRLTVL.

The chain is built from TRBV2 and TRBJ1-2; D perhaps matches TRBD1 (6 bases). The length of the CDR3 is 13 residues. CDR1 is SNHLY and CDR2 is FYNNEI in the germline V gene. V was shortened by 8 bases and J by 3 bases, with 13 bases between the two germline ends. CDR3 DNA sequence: TGTGCCAGCCAAACTGCAGGGGACTATGGCTACACCTTC. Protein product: CASQTAGDYGYTF.

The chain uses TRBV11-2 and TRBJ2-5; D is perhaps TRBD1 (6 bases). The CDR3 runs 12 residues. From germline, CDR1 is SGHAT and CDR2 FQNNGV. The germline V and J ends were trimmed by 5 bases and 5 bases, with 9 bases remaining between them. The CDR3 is CASSRGMETQYF. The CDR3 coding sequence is TGTGCCAGCAGCAGGGGGATGGAGACCCAGTACTTC.

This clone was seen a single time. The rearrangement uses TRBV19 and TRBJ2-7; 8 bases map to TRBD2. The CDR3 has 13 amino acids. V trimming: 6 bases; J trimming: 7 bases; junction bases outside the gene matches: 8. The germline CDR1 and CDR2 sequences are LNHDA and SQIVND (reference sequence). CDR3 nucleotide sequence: TGTGCCAGTAGCGGGAGGGAAGCGGGGGAGCAGTACTTC. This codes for CASSGREAGEQYF. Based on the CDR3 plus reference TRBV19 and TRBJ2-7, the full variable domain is DGGITQSPKYLFRKEGQNVTLSCEQNLNHDAMYWYRQDPGQGLRLIYYSQIVNDFQKGDIAEGYSVSREKKESFPLTVTSAQKNPTAFYLCASSGREAGEQYFGPGTRLTVT.

Here the CDR3 reads CASGLVYGTDTQYF. DNA for the CDR3: TGTGCTAGTGGTTTGGTATACGGGACAGATACGCAGTATTTT. V usage is TRBV12-5 and J usage is TRBJ2-3; unclear D gene. This CDR3 is 14 amino acids long. Trimming took 0 bases from V and 3 from J, leaving 7 bases between them. In germline, CDR1 is LGHNT, CDR2 FRNRAP. The variable domain in full, with the rest retrieved from reference TRBV12-5 and TRBJ2-3, is DARVTQTPRHKVTEMGQEVTMRCQPILGHNTVFWYRQTMMQGLELLAYFRNRAPLDDSGMPKDRFSAEMPDATLATLKIQPSEPRDSAVYFCASGLVYGTDTQYFGPGTRLTVL.

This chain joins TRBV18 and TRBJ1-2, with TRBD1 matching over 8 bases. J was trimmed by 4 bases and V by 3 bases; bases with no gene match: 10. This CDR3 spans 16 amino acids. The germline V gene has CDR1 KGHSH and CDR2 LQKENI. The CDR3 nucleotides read TGTGCCAGCTCACCCCCTAATCGGGACAGGCCCTATGGCTACACCTTC. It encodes CASSPPNRDRPYGYTF. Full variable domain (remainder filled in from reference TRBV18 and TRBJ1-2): NAGVMQNPRHLVRRRGQEARLRCSPMKGHSHVYWYRQLPEEGLKFMVYLQKENIIDESGMPKERFSAEFPKEGPSILRIQQVVRGDSAAYFCASSPPNRDRPYGYTFGSGTRLTVV.

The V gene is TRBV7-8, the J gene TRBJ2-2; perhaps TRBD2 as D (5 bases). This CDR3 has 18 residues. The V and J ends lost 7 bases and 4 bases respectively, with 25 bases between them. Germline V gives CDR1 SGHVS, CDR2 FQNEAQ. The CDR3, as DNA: TGTGCCAGCACCCCCGACCTCAGAGGGCCCTCGGGCACCGGGGAGCTGTTTTTT. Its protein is CASTPDLRGPSGTGELFF.

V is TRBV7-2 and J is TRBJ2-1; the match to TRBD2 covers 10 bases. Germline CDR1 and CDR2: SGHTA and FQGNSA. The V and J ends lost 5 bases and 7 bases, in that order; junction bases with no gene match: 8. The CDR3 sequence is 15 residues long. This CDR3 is CASSPGTSVANEQFF. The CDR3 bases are TGTGCCAGCAGCCCCGGGACTAGCGTGGCAAATGAGCAGTTCTTC.

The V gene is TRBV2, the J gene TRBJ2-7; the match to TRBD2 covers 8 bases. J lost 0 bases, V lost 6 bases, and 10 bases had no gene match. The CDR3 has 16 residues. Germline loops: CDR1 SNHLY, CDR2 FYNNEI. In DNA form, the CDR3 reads TGTGCCAGCAGGGTGGGAAAGCGGGAGCCCTCCTACGAGCAGTACTTC. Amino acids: CASRVGKREPSYEQYF.

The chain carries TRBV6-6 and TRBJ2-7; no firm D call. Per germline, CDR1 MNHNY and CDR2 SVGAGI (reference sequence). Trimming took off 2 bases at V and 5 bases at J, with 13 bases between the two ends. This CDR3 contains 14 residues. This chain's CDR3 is CASSYPYRRDEQYF. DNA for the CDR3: TGTGCCAGCAGTTACCCCTACAGACGTGACGAGCAGTACTTC.

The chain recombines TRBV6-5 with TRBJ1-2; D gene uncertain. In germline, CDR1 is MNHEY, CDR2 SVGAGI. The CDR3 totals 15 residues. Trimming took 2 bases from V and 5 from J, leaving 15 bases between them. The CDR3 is CASSYNERGSYGYTF. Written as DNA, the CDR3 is TGTGCCAGCAGTTACAATGAGCGAGGGTCGTATGGCTACACCTTC.

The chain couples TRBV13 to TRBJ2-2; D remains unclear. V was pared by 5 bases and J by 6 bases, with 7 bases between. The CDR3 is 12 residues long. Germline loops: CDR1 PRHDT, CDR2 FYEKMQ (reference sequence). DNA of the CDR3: TGTGCCAGCAGCCCCGAGTCCGGGGAGCTGTTTTTT. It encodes CASSPESGELFF.

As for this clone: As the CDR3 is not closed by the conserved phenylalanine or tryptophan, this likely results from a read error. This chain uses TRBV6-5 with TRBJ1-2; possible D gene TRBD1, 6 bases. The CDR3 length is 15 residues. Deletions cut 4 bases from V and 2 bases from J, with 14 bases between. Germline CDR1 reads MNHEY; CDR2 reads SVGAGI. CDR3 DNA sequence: TGTGCCAGCAGTTCTGGGACAATCACCAACTATGGCTACACCTCC. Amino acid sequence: CASSSGTITNYGYTS.